This TCR beta chain was sequenced in a study of cytomegalovirus exposure and HLA in healthy donors. The study ran its PCR with 60 Vbeta and 13 Jbeta primers. Using immunoSEQ multiplex PCR, the repertoire was profiled, and TCRdb retains in-frame clones only, with some absent. The sample shows 150,000 to 200,000 clones, roughly four fifths of them seen only once. The CDR3 spans 15 residues. V lost 8 bases, J lost 7 bases, and 11 bases stayed unmatched. Germline V lookup: CDR1 SGHDN, CDR2 FVKESK. This clonotype originated in a woman in her 40s in good health and CMV-seronegative. Sequencing input: PBMCs. The chain employs TRBV14 and TRBJ1-4, with 9 positions matching TRBD1. The CDR3 DNA follows: TGTGCCAGCCACTTTACAGGGGGCTGGGGTGAAAAACTGTTTTTT. This translates into CASHFTGGWGEKLFF.